This TCR beta chain was captured by sequencing in a study of blood T cell repertoires in COVID-19. At the level of the study: T cells, B-cell-depleted T cells, or PBMCs provided the cDNA or gDNA that served as material.

In the study's own analysis: Nucleated cell number was recorded as an estimate derived from reference gene primer amplification. The repertoire was sequenced with immunoSEQ multiplex PCR; TCRdb's copy has only in-frame clones and lacks some. Clonal size and the V and J genes are those of that table, whereas D and trimming came from the DNA. The repertoire has roughly 100,000 clones, 70% to 90% of them found once; the top ten carry around 2%. The CDR3 extends over 14 amino acids. V gave up 5 bases and J gave up 0 bases, with 10 bases separating them. Germline CDR1 and CDR2: SGHTA and FQGNSA. This clonotype originated in a man between 50 and 59 years old with active COVID-19. The genes are TRBV7-2 and TRBJ1-1, with D hard to call. Sample: peripheral blood. This CDR3 is CASSPYGLNTEAFF. In nucleotides, the CDR3 is TGTGCCAGCAGCCCCTACGGGTTGAACACTGAAGCTTTCTTT.